This T cell receptor beta chain was retrieved from a study of CD8 T cells in ankylosing spondylitis. Findings and limits, study-wide: A number of the motif variants had already been described in reactive arthritis synovial fluid and blood. According to the report, clones linked to the disease were significantly enriched in matched synovial fluid samples taken from ankylosing spondylitis patients.

Many counts were recorded for this clonotype. The target antigen is unknown. TCR beta libraries were made by quantitative 5'-RACE with molecular barcodes. TCRdb redid the calling of the 5' RACE reads with MiXCR, one entry per CDR3 protein. The sample carries 150,000 to 200,000 distinct CDR3 sequences, 18% recorded once. Material: blood, either unsorted or a sorted T cell fraction (not recorded which). This receptor was obtained from a male donor between 5 and 29 years old with ankylosing spondylitis or in good health (not recorded which).

CDR3 in DNA: TGTGCCAGCAGGCCCCTAGCGGGCAATGAGCAGTTCTTC. Its translation: CASRPLAGNEQFF. This sequence joins TRBV7-2 and TRBJ2-1; 8 nucleotides match TRBD2. Germline V gene sequence: CDR1 SGHTA, CDR2 FQGNSA. The CDR3 is 13 amino acids. V lost 6 bases to trimming and J lost 6 bases; unmatched junction nucleotides: 4.